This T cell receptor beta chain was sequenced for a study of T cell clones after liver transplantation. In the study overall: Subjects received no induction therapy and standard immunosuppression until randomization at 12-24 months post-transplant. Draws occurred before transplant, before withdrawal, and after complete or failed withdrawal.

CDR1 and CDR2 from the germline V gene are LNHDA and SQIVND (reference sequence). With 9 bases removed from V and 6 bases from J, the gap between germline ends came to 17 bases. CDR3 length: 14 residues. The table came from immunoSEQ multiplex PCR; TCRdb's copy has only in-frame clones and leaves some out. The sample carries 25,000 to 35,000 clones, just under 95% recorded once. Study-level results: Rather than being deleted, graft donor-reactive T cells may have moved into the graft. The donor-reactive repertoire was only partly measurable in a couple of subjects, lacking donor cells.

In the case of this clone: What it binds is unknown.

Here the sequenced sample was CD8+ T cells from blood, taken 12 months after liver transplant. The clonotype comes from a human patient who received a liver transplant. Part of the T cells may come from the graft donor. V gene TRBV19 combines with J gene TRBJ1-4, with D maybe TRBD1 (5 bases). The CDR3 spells CASRAWGADEKLFF. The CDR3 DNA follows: TGTGCCAGCAGAGCTTGGGGCGCCGATGAAAAACTGTTTTTT.